The text below deals with one T cell receptor beta chain. TCRdb's copy holds only in-frame clones and misses some; the assay was immunoSEQ multiplex PCR. Here the sample spans some 83,000 clones, approximately 86% being singletons. The sampling schedule covered blood at baseline, cycle 4 day 1, and cycle 7 day 1. Trimming removed 7 bases from V and 6 bases from J, with 21 bases in between. The CDR3 extends over 16 amino acids. CDR1 LNHDA and CDR2 SQIVND come from the germline V gene (reference sequence). This entry comes from a study of OX40 agonist ivuxolimab in advanced cancers. Specimen: CD4+ or CD8+ T cells sorted from blood, collected in a trial of the OX40 agonist ivuxolimab. The gene calls are TRBV19 and TRBJ2-2, with a weak D call TRBD2 (7 bases). This clonotype was sampled from an adult with an advanced solid tumor such as melanoma, head and neck, liver or kidney cancer. The CDR3 DNA is TGTGCCAGTACCGCCCGGGGGGCGATCCGAGCCGGGGAGCTGTTTTTT. Amino acid sequence: CASTARGAIRAGELFF.